Sequencing of this T cell receptor beta chain was carried out in a study of cytomegalovirus exposure and HLA in healthy donors. Study-wide points: A further, later analysis showed that HLA-associated TCR beta chains (compared with equally common others) were more clonally expanded. An analysis that came later showed most CMV-associated TCR beta chains appearing HLA-restricted. An apparent linkage of common viral pathogens to several of the most significant clusters emerged in a later analysis.

A remark on this clone: Antigen: not known.

Researchers ran the PCR with 60 Vbeta and 13 Jbeta primers. The repertoire was sequenced with immunoSEQ multiplex PCR; TCRdb's copy has only in-frame clones and lacks some. Recorded for this sample: about 150,000 clones. Input material: PBMCs. This TCR came from a man in his thirties or forties in good health and CMV-seronegative.

The CDR3 DNA reads as TGCAGTGCTATTTCTCCCGCCCAGTACTTC. Its translation: CSAISPAQYF. This chain uses TRBV20-1 with TRBJ2-5; no clear D. The CDR3 contains 10 residues. Trimming pared 4 bases from V and 9 bases from J, leaving 9 bases between. CDR1 and CDR2 (germline): DFQATT, SNEGSKA (reference sequence).